The rows below give T cell receptor beta chains drawn from one sample of a study. TCRdb used MiXCR to reprocess the 5' RACE reads, holding one entry per CDR3 protein. Of around 52,000 distinct CDR3 sequences in the sample, around 28% are singletons; the top ten hold roughly 3%. The sequenced sample was tumor-infiltrating memory CD4+ T cells sorted from the breast tumor. These receptors all stem from a female donor with breast cancer. CDR3s include the opening cysteine and the closing phenylalanine or tryptophan.

V gene,CDR3 protein
TRBV7-3,CASSYQGGTNTGELFF
TRBV5-5,CASSPSRTRLAGVGETQYF
TRBV6-5,CASSLRALQNIQYF
TRBV6-2/TRBV6-3,CASLQGAFNEQFF
TRBV11-2,CASSDGRSIDTQYF
TRBV20-1,CSARDPPRRGQGLTRGGYTF
TRBV6-6,CASVENSGDAFF
TRBV7-6,CASSSYGNEQYF
TRBV6-1,CASGRDGPDTQYF
TRBV28,CASRTGWKNTEAFF
TRBV13,CASSPTSTDTQYF
TRBV29-1,CSVEPRGNYGYTF
TRBV5-1,CASSPTSGSTDTQYF
TRBV6-2/TRBV6-3,CASRLQNGEGKPQHF
TRBV5-1,CASSFVGGNTGAFF
TRBV24-1,CATSEPGTPDTQYF
TRBV29-1,CSVDGTGYEQYF
TRBV4-2,CASSHVGGQGDTEAFF
TRBV28,CATRANSPLHF
TRBV6-5,CASSYSGAMNTEAFF